Below, 4 T cell receptor beta chains from the same sample are listed, as sequenced in a study of blood T cell repertoires in COVID-19. TCRdb keeps only in-frame clones here, not all; method: immunoSEQ multiplex PCR. Counted here are approximately 130,000 clones, around 85% occurring once; the ten biggest clones make up about 4.3%. Material for sequencing was peripheral blood. The receptors derive from a human donor in a cohort sampled during active COVID-19.

V usage is TRBV5-1 and J usage is TRBJ2-1; 10 bases are a match to TRBD1. From germline, CDR1 is SGHRS and CDR2 YFSETQ. With V trimmed by 0 bases and J by 8 bases, 5 bases remained unmatched. The CDR3 runs 15 residues. CDR3 sequence (DNA): TGCGCCAGCAGCTTGGGGGGGACAGGGGCACATGAGCAGTTCTTC. Amino acid sequence: CASSLGGTGAHEQFF. The full variable domain, completed using reference TRBV5-1 and TRBJ2-1, is KAGVTQTPRYLIKTRGQQVTLSCSPISGHRSVSWYQQTPGQGLQFLFEYFSETQRNKGNFPGRFSGRQFSNSRSEMNVSTLELGDSALYLCASSLGGTGAHEQFFGPGTRLTVL.

V gene TRBV21-1 combines with J gene TRBJ1-1; the DNA was not used to check the table's D call, TRBD1. TRBV21-1 is assigned pseudogene status. The length of the CDR3 is 11 residues. The CDR3 nucleotides are TGCCACGACAGGACGAACACTGAAGCTTTCTTT. It is translated as CHDRTNTEAFF.

This sequence joins TRBV5-1 and TRBJ1-1; the match to TRBD1 covers 7 bases. The CDR3 is 13 amino acids. Germline CDR1 is SGHRS and CDR2 is YFSETQ. V shed 4 bases, J shed 5 bases, and the junction held 5 bases outside the gene matches. Here the CDR3 reads CASSVTGVTEAFF. DNA for the CDR3: TGCGCCAGCAGCGTAACAGGGGTGACTGAAGCTTTCTTT. The whole variable domain, filled in from reference TRBV5-1 and TRBJ1-1, reads KAGVTQTPRYLIKTRGQQVTLSCSPISGHRSVSWYQQTPGQGLQFLFEYFSETQRNKGNFPGRFSGRQFSNSRSEMNVSTLELGDSALYLCASSVTGVTEAFFGQGTRLTVV.

This chain joins TRBV5-1 and TRBJ2-3, with a tentative D call TRBD2 (6 bases). Trimming left V 7 bases short and J 2 bases short, with 14 bases between. Germline CDR1 and CDR2: SGHRS and YFSETQ. The CDR3 runs 14 residues. The CDR3: CASRSGPHTDTQYF. The CDR3 nucleotides read TGCGCCAGCCGTAGCGGCCCACACACAGATACGCAGTATTTT.